Shown below are 11 T cell receptor beta chains from a single sample sequenced in a study of blood T cell repertoires in COVID-19. The repertoire was sequenced with immunoSEQ multiplex PCR; TCRdb's copy has only in-frame clones and lacks some. The sample shows 100,000 to 130,000 clones, 84% of them seen only once. Sequencing was performed on peripheral blood. The receptors come from a human donor in a cohort sampled during active COVID-19.

The chain recombines TRBV15 with TRBJ2-7; D ambiguous. CDR3 length equals 13 residues. Per germline, CDR1 LNHNV and CDR2 YYDKDF (reference sequence). V was trimmed by 0 bases and J by 6 bases, leaving 9 bases between them. The CDR3 protein is CATSRDRHGEQYV. The CDR3 DNA is TGTGCCACCAGCAGAGATCGCCACGGCGAGCAGTACGTC.

The CDR3, as DNA: TGTGCCACCAGCAGTGGGAGGTCTGGGGCCAACGTCCTGACTTTC. It translates to CATSSGRSGANVLTF. This chain connects TRBV15 to TRBJ2-6; D possibly corresponds to TRBD2 (6 bases). Between the trimmed V and J ends, which lost 3 bases and 1 base, there was a span of 7 bases. CDR1 LNHNV and CDR2 YYDKDF come from the germline V gene (reference sequence). The CDR3 covers 15 residues.

Turning to this clone: Other DNA sequences in the sample encode the same CDR3. This chain joins TRBV12-3 or TRBV12-4 and TRBJ1-5, with TRBD1 identical over 7 bases. Trimming at V came to 6 bases and at J to 5 bases, leaving 4 bases not matched to a gene. The CDR3 extends over 13 amino acids. As DNA, the CDR3 is TGTGCCAGCAGCCGCGACAGGGATCAGCCCCAGCATTTT. Translation: CASSRDRDQPQHF.

The chain employs TRBV30 and TRBJ1-3; D remains unclear. The germline V gene encodes CDR1 GTSNPN and CDR2 SVGIG (reference sequence). V lost 3 bases and J lost 1, with 4 bases in between. The CDR3 consists of 12 residues. CDR3 bases: TGTGCCTGGAGGTCATCTGGAAACACCATATATTTT. Translation: CAWRSSGNTIYF.

The J gene is TRBJ2-1, the V gene TRBV2; D is possibly TRBD2 (6 bases). The CDR3 runs to 12 residues. The ends were cut back, 4 bases at V and 7 bases at J, with 8 bases in the middle. Germline CDR1 is SNHLY and CDR2 is FYNNEI. In nucleotides, the CDR3 is TGTGCCAGCAGTGTAGGAGGGAATGAGCAGTTCTTC. Translation gives CASSVGGNEQFF. The full variable domain, in which reference TRBV2 and TRBJ2-1 provide the parts outside the CDR3, is EPEVTQTPSHQVTQMGQEVILRCVPISNHLYFYWYRQILGQKVEFLVSFYNNEISEKSEIFDDQFSVERPDGSNFTLKIRSTKLEDSAMYFCASSVGGNEQFFGPGTRLTVL.

This clone occurred a few times. The chain recombines TRBV20-1 with TRBJ1-2, with 8 nucleotides matching TRBD1. V dropped 5 bases and J dropped 7; count of bases not matched to a gene: 3. This CDR3 is 11 amino acids long. Germline V gives CDR1 DFQATT, CDR2 SNEGSKA (reference sequence). CDR3: CSAPGGGGYTF. CDR3 nucleotide sequence: TGCAGTGCTCCAGGGGGCGGTGGCTACACCTTC.

This clone was seen only once. The chain is built from TRBV7-2 and TRBJ2-7; 11 nucleotides align to TRBD2. The CDR3 is 17 amino acids. With 0 bases clipped from V and 3 bases from J, the junction kept 7 bases outside the gene matches. Germline values: CDR1 SGHTA, CDR2 FQGNSA. CDR3 sequence: CASSLARGLAVGYEQYF. The CDR3 DNA sequence: TGTGCCAGCAGCTTAGCGAGGGGACTAGCGGTTGGCTACGAGCAGTACTTC.

This clone has only a few counts. The chain recombines TRBV20-1 with TRBJ2-2; tentative D call: TRBD1 (6 bases). V was cut by 5 bases and J by 6 bases, with 7 bases left in between. This CDR3 comprises 11 residues. Germline V gene lookup returns CDR1 DFQATT and CDR2 SNEGSKA (reference sequence). As DNA, the CDR3 is TGCAGTGCTTACAGGGCCGGGGAGCTGTTTTTT. Its protein product is CSAYRAGELFF.

DNA of the CDR3: TGTGCCAGCAGCTACTTAGCGGTTGGGGATGAGCAGTTCTTC. Amino acids: CASSYLAVGDEQFF. The V call is TRBV5-6, the J call TRBJ2-1, with TRBD2 as a possible D gene (6 bases). Germline V gene data show CDR1 as SGHDT and CDR2 as YYEEEE. The V gene lost 3 bases and the J gene lost 8 bases, with 15 bases spanning the gap. The CDR3 extends over 14 amino acids. The variable domain in full, completed from reference TRBV5-6 and TRBJ2-1, reads DAGVTQSPTHLIKTRGQQVTLRCSPKSGHDTVSWYQQALGQGPQFIFQYYEEEERQRGNFPDRFSGHQFPNYSSELNVNALLLGDSALYLCASSYLAVGDEQFFGPGTRLTVL.

This clone was recorded once. The chain has TRBV5-5 and TRBJ1-1; 7 bases align to TRBD1. In germline, CDR1 is SGHKS, CDR2 YYEKEE (reference sequence). J lost 0 bases, V lost 0 bases, and 11 bases had no gene match. This CDR3 has 18 residues. CDR3 sequence reads: CASSLGGTELAMNTEAFF. The DNA for the CDR3 is TGTGCCAGCAGCTTGGGGGGGACAGAACTTGCCATGAACACTGAAGCTTTCTTT.

This clone was observed once. This chain joins TRBV18 and TRBJ2-3, with D possibly TRBD1 on 5 matching bases. V lost 6 bases and J lost 2, with 12 bases in between. This CDR3 spans 14 amino acids. Germline CDR1 is KGHSH and CDR2 is LQKENI. The CDR3 sequence: CASSPTAFTDTQYF. Written as DNA, the CDR3 is TGTGCCAGCTCCCCGACAGCCTTCACAGATACGCAGTATTTT.